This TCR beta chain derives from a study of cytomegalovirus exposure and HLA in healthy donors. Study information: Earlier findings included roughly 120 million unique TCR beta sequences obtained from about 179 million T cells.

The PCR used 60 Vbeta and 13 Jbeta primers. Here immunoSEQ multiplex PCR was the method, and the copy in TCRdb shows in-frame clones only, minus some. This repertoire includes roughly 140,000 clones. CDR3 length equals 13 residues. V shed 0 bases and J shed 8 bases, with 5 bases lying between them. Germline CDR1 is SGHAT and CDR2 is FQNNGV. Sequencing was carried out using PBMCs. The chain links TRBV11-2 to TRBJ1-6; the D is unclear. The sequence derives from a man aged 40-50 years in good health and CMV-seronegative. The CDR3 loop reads CASSLDVYSPLHF. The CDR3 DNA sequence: TGTGCCAGCAGCTTAGACGTGTATTCACCCCTCCACTTT.